The 21 T cell receptor beta chains below all came from one sample that was sequenced in a study of cytomegalovirus exposure and HLA in healthy donors. 60 Vbeta and 13 Jbeta primers were used in PCR. Profiled with immunoSEQ multiplex PCR; TCRdb holds only in-frame clones, not every one. The repertoire holds 180,000 or so clones, with roughly four fifths as singletons. Sequenced: PBMCs. Receptors originate from a woman in her forties or fifties in good health and CMV-seropositive.

This chain joins TRBV18 and TRBJ2-5, with D perhaps TRBD2 (6 bases). This CDR3 spans 14 amino acids. Trimming cost V 5 bases and J 3 bases, with 13 bases left between them. Looked up from germline, CDR1 is KGHSH and CDR2 is LQKENI. DNA of the CDR3: TGTGCCAGCTCATCCCAGGAGGGGAAAGAGACCCAGTACTTC. Translating gives CASSSQEGKETQYF.

The chain links TRBV2 to TRBJ1-6; 7 bases are a match to TRBD1. The CDR3 length is 14 residues. The V and J ends lost 3 bases and 7 bases, in that order; junction bases with no gene match: 3. Germline V CDR1 and CDR2: SNHLY, FYNNEI. CDR3 sequence (DNA): TGTGCCAGCAGTGACCCAGGGGGGAATTCACCCCTCCACTTT. The encoded protein is CASSDPGGNSPLHF.

This sequence joins TRBV28 and TRBJ1-1; no clear D. CDR3 length: 11 amino acids. Germline V gene data show CDR1 as MDHEN and CDR2 as SYDVKM. The V end lost 2 bases, the J end lost 5 bases, and 3 bases lay between the germline ends. The CDR3 sequence: CASSLATEAFF. The CDR3 region has the DNA TGTGCCAGCAGTTTAGCGACTGAAGCTTTCTTT. Full variable domain (remainder filled in from reference TRBV28 and TRBJ1-1): DVKVTQSSRYLVKRTGEKVFLECVQDMDHENMFWYRQDPGLGLRLIYFSYDVKMKEKGDIPEGYSVSREKKERFSLILESASTNQTSMYLCASSLATEAFFGQGTRLTVV.

The chain couples TRBV7-6 to TRBJ2-7, with 14 bases fitting TRBD2. The assigned J gene may be wrong: the sequence end matches TRBJ2-1 better. Germline loops: CDR1 SGHVS, CDR2 FNYEAQ. The CDR3 is 16 residues long. The CDR3 is CASSSGLAGGYNEQFF. The CDR3 nucleotides are TGTGCCAGCAGCTCAGGACTAGCGGGAGGATACAATGAGCAGTTCTTC.

With regard to this clone: An end of the junction differs from the germline gene, which may be a read error. The rearrangement uses TRBV7-2 and TRBJ1-5; 7 bases line up with TRBD1. Germline V gene lookup returns CDR1 SGHTA and CDR2 FQGNSA. The CDR3 consists of 14 residues. The CDR3 DNA is TGTGCCAGCAGCTTAGAAGGGGGCAAGCAGCCCCAGCATTTT. Amino acids: CASSLEGGKQPQHF.

V gene TRBV27 combines with J gene TRBJ1-2, with 7 positions matching TRBD1. Per germline, CDR1 MNHEY and CDR2 SMNVEV (reference sequence). The CDR3 is 16 amino acids. Trimming cost V 4 bases and J 8 bases; bases outside gene matches: 16. The CDR3: CASSSGLDRQPSGYTF. DNA of the CDR3: TGTGCCAGCAGTTCCGGACTGGACAGGCAGCCCAGCGGCTACACCTTC.

The V and J genes are TRBV5-1 and TRBJ2-7; D is perhaps TRBD1 (6 bases). The germline V gene has CDR1 SGHRS and CDR2 YFSETQ. CDR3 length: 14 residues. Trimming cost V 3 bases and J 2 bases, with 12 bases left between them. CDR3: CASSSRDNTYEQYF. CDR3 in DNA: TGCGCCAGCAGCTCCAGGGACAACACCTACGAGCAGTACTTC.

The gene calls are TRBV5-6 and TRBJ2-3; D not resolved. Germline V gives CDR1 SGHDT, CDR2 YYEEEE. This CDR3 is 11 amino acids long. Trimming pared 3 bases from V and 4 bases from J, leaving 3 bases between. The CDR3 is CASSSADTQYF. The CDR3 coding sequence is TGTGCCAGCAGCTCGGCAGATACGCAGTATTTT.

The gene calls are TRBV6-4 and TRBJ2-1, with D possibly matching TRBD2 (5 bases). The CDR3 is 15 amino acids. In germline, CDR1 is MRHNA, CDR2 SNTAGT. The V end was cut by 0 bases, the J end by 0 bases, with 6 bases between. The CDR3 DNA reads as TGTGCCAGCAGTGACTCAGGGAGCTCCTACAATGAGCAGTTCTTC. This translates into CASSDSGSSYNEQFF.

The chain uses TRBV11-1 and TRBJ2-2; D is possibly TRBD2 (5 bases). The CDR3 runs to 17 residues. V was pared by 5 bases and J by 0 bases, with 16 bases between. Germline lookup yields CDR1 SGHAT and CDR2 FQDESV (reference sequence). The CDR3, as DNA: TGTGCCAGCAGCCCGGGGAGTTGGGAACCGAACACCGGGGAGCTGTTTTTT. Its translation is CASSPGSWEPNTGELFF.

The chain has TRBV21-1 and TRBJ1-1. TRBV21-1 is described as a pseudogene. The CDR3 consists of 12 residues. The CDR3 DNA sequence: TGTGCCAGCAGCATAGGGAGCTGGGGAGCTTTCTTT. Translated: CASSIGSWGAFF.

The rearrangement uses TRBV4-1 and TRBJ2-1, with 7 bases lining up with TRBD2. CDR3 length equals 16 residues. V lost 6 bases and J lost 0; bases outside the gene matches: 8. Looked up from germline, CDR1 is MGHRA and CDR2 is YSYEKL. CDR3 loop: CASRRTGGGSYNEQFF. The CDR3 region has the DNA TGCGCCAGCAGACGAACTGGGGGGGGCTCCTACAATGAGCAGTTCTTC.

Only a few counts were recorded for this clone. This chain uses TRBV6-1 with TRBJ2-5; D gene ambiguous. The CDR3 is 14 amino acids. Germline-derived CDR1 and CDR2 are MNHNS and SASEGT. V lost 2 bases to trimming and J lost 5 bases, with 12 bases between them. DNA for the CDR3: TGTGCCAGCAGTGAATTGTGGAGCCAGGAGACCCAGTACTTC. Translation gives CASSELWSQETQYF.

Only one count was recorded for this clone. V is TRBV7-6 and J is TRBJ2-7, with TRBD2 identical over 7 bases. This CDR3 region has 13 residues. Germline V gene lookup returns CDR1 SGHVS and CDR2 FNYEAQ. The ends lost 2 bases at V and 4 bases at J; junction bases unmatched: 2. The CDR3 region has the DNA TGTGCCAGCAGCTTATTGCGGGGGTACGAGCAGTACTTC. It yields the protein CASSLLRGYEQYF.

The genes are TRBV19 and TRBJ2-4, with 7 positions matching TRBD2. Looked up from germline, CDR1 is LNHDA and CDR2 is SQIVND (reference sequence). The junction had 3 bases not matched to a gene; V was cut back by 3 bases and J by 1 base. The CDR3 loop spans 15 amino acids. The CDR3 sequence: CASSMRGIAKNIQYF. The CDR3 DNA follows: TGTGCCAGTAGTATGCGGGGGATCGCCAAAAACATTCAGTACTTC. The variable domain in full, with the rest retrieved from reference TRBV19 and TRBJ2-4, is DGGITQSPKYLFRKEGQNVTLSCEQNLNHDAMYWYRQDPGQGLRLIYYSQIVNDFQKGDIAEGYSVSREKKESFPLTVTSAQKNPTAFYLCASSMRGIAKNIQYFGAGTRLSVL.

A few counts support this clone. The chain employs TRBV19 and TRBJ2-1, with 7 nucleotides matching TRBD1. The CDR3 covers 16 residues. Germline values: CDR1 LNHDA, CDR2 SQIVND (reference sequence). Losses at the gene ends were 5 bases for V and 0 bases for J; bases not matched to a gene: 7. The CDR3 DNA is TGTGCCAGTAGTCGACAGGGCGGCAGCTCCTACAATGAGCAGTTCTTC. Protein: CASSRQGGSSYNEQFF.

The sample holds one count of this clone. J is TRBJ2-1 and V is TRBV27; 11 bases agree with TRBD2. CDR3 size: 17 residues. J gave up 6 bases and V 6 bases, and 13 bases lay outside the gene matches. The germline V gene has CDR1 MNHEY and CDR2 SMNVEV (reference sequence). The CDR3 region has the DNA TGTGCCAGCAGCCTTACCCCCACTAGCGGGGGTATCAATGAGCAGTTCTTC. Translating gives CASSLTPTSGGINEQFF.

The chain couples TRBV18 to TRBJ2-7; the match to TRBD1 covers 8 bases. The V segment lost 1 base and the J segment 5 bases; nucleotides outside the gene matches: 10. CDR3 length: 16 residues. Germline V gives CDR1 KGHSH, CDR2 LQKENI. CDR3 in DNA: TGTGCCAGCTCACCACGAAGACAGGGGAGGCCAGACGAGCAGTACTTC. Protein sequence: CASSPRRQGRPDEQYF.

This chain joins TRBV2 and TRBJ2-7, with TRBD1 identical over 9 bases. The V and J ends lost 5 bases and 6 bases, in that order; junction bases with no gene match: 11. The CDR3 spans 15 residues. Germline V gives CDR1 SNHLY, CDR2 FYNNEI. CDR3 coding DNA: TGTGCCAGCAGTACCCGGGACAGGGTTAGAGGCGAGCAGTACTTC. It is translated as CASSTRDRVRGEQYF.

This clone was detected only a few times. The gene calls are TRBV30 and TRBJ1-6, with D uncertain. This CDR3 is built from 13 residues. V dropped 2 bases and J dropped 7 bases, with 9 bases sitting between them. The V gene's germline CDR1 is GTSNPN and CDR2 SVGIG (reference sequence). In DNA, the CDR3 is TGTGCCTGGAGTAAGGCAGGAAATTCACCCCTCCACTTT. This gives the protein CAWSKAGNSPLHF.

This chain uses TRBV15 with TRBJ2-3, with D maybe TRBD1 (6 bases). V was pared by 2 bases and J by 0 bases, with 6 bases between. This CDR3 region has 14 residues. Germline CDR1 is LNHNV and CDR2 is YYDKDF (reference sequence). The CDR3 region is CATSRRGSTDTQYF. The CDR3 bases are TGTGCCACCAGCAGAAGGGGGAGCACAGATACGCAGTATTTT. Complete variable domain (other parts from reference TRBV15 and TRBJ2-3): DAMVIQNPRYQVTQFGKPVTLSCSQTLNHNVMYWYQQKSSQAPKLLFHYYDKDFNNEADTPDNFQSRRPNTSFCFLDIRSPGLGDTAMYLCATSRRGSTDTQYFGPGTRLTVL.